This is a list of T cell receptor beta chains from one sample in a study of somatic mutations in cytotoxic T cells in rheumatoid arthritis. The data were produced by immunoSEQ multiplex PCR, yet TCRdb's version contains in-frame clones alone and is incomplete. The data contain some 23,000 clones, roughly 80% of them singletons. Sequencing input: CD8+ T cells sorted from blood. The source is an adult with rheumatoid arthritis. Both conserved end residues are part of each CDR3.

v_gene | CDR3aa
TRBV7-8 | CASSLRLAGGPGELFF
TRBV4-1 | CASSQRQGSITEAFF
TRBV7-6 | CASSLGLPGDEQYF
TRBV7-9 | CASSSDEETQYF
TRBV9 | CASSVVGGELFF
TRBV5-1 | CASSLGTATTYEQYF
TRBV6-1 | CASSVKRGILYEQYF
TRBV18 | CASSSTSATNEKLFF
TRBV6-1 | CASSEKPTNEQFF
TRBV7-6 | CASSSSSGSLYGYTF
TRBV12-1 | CASSTPIPSTQYF
TRBV6-1 | CASRFDGSYEQYF
TRBV29-1 | CSGKDNEKLFF
TRBV5-6 | CASSLLFSGTQYF
TRBV4-1 | CASSQEEEVEQYF
TRBV18 | CASSPPRTHDTQYF
TRBV30 | CAWSPAPSGDTIYNEQFF
TRBV27 | CASSSALGELFF
TRBV6-5 | CASSYSNTGELFF
TRBV11-2 | CASSLNQEQYF
TRBV25-1 | CASSPLRGGANYGYTF
TRBV6-5 | CASRERSLRGEAFF
TRBV4-3 | CASSQDVGTGNSPLHF
TRBV7-6 | CASSREAGSYEQYF
TRBV27 | CASRTAANEQYF
TRBV7-9 | CASSLDPGTDEKLFF
TRBV27 | CASSPGTGPYEQYF
TRBV7-9 | CASSSRAYEQYF
TRBV19 | CASSIDREGPPQPQHF
TRBV4-2 | CASSQDSQPQHF
TRBV10-1 | CASSESGWGTKNTEAFF
TRBV7-2 | CASSLLAGGVHEQYF
TRBV28 | CASSLYGSGTEAFF
TRBV19 | CASSSSGIWDGYTF
TRBV11-2 | CASSLGTGFFEQYF
TRBV7-6 | CASSLAAGGNQETQYF
TRBV7-6 | CASSLTSGGITDTQYF